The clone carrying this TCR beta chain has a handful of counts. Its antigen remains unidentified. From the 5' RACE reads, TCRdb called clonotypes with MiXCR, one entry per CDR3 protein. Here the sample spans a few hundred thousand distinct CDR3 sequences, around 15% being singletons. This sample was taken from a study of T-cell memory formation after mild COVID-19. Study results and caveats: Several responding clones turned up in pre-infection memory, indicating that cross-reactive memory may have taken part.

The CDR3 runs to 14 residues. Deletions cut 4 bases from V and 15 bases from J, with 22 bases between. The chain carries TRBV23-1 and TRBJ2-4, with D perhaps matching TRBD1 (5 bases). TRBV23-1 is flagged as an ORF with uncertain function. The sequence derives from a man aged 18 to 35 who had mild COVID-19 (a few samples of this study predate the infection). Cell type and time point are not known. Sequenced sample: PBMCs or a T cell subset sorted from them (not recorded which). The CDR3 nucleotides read TGCGCCAGCAGTCCGGAGACAGTTACATGCGGTCCGTACTTC. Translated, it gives CASSPETVTCGPYF.